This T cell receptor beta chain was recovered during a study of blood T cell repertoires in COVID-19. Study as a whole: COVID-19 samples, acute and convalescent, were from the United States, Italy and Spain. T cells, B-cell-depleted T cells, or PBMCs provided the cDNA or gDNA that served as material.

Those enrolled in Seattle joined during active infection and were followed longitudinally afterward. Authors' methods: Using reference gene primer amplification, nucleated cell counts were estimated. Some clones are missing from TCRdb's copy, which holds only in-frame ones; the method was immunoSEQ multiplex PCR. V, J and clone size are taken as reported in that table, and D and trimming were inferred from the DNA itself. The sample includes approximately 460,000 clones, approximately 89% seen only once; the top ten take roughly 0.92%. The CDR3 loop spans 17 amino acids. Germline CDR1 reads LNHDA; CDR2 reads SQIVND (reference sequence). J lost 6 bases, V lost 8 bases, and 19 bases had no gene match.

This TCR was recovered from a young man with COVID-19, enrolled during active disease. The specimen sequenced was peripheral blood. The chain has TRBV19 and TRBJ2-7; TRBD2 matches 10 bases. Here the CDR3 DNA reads TGTGCCAGTCAACCCCCCACTGAGCTAGCGGGAGTAGGCGAGCAGTACTTC. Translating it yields CASQPPTELAGVGEQYF.